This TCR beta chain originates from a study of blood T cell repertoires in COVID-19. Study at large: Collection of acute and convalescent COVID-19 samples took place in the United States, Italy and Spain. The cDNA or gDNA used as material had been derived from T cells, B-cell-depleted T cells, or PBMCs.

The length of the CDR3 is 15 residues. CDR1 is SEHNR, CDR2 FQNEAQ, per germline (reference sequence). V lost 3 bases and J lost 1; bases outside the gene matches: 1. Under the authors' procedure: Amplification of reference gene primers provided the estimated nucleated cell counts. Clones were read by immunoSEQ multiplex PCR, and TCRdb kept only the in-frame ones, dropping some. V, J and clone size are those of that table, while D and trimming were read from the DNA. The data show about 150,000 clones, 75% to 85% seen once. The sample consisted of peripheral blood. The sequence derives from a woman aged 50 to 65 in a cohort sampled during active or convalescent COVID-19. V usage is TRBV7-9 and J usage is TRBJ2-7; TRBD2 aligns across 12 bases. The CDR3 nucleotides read TGTGCCAGCAGCTTGGGGACTAGCGGGTCCTACGAGCAGTACTTC. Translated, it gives CASSLGTSGSYEQYF.